The 14 T cell receptor beta chains given below trace back to one sample, sequenced in a study of blood T cell repertoires in COVID-19. Data came from immunoSEQ multiplex PCR; TCRdb stores just in-frame clones and leaves some out. This sample has 150,000 to 200,000 clones, with 75% to 85% found just once. Material: peripheral blood. The receptors were sampled from a woman aged 40-49 years with COVID-19, enrolled during active disease.

The gene calls are TRBV29-1 and TRBJ2-1, with D unresolved. The length of the CDR3 is 10 residues. Trimming shortened V by 5 bases and J by 10 bases, and 9 bases separated the two germline ends. CDR1 and CDR2 from the germline V gene are SQVTM and ANQGSEA. This chain's CDR3 is CSVLTGEQFF. The CDR3 region has the DNA TGCAGCGTTTTGACTGGAGAGCAGTTCTTC.

V gene TRBV23-1 combines with J gene TRBJ1-1; the match to TRBD1 covers 8 bases. TRBV23-1 is labeled an ORF, and its function is uncertain. With V trimmed by 4 bases and J by 1 base, 5 bases remained unmatched. The CDR3 length is 15 residues. The CDR3, as DNA: TGCGCCAGCAGTCTACCACAGGGGGAGAACACTGAAGCTTTCTTT. This encodes CASSLPQGENTEAFF.

V is TRBV6-5 and J is TRBJ2-1; D unclear. Germline V gene lookup returns CDR1 MNHEY and CDR2 SVGAGI. The CDR3 has 15 residues. Deletions cut 6 bases from V and 1 base from J, with 13 bases between. The CDR3 nucleotides read TGTGCCAGCAGGATAGCCAGAAGGTCCTACAATGAGCAGTTCTTC. Amino acids: CASRIARRSYNEQFF.

V usage is TRBV3-1 (or the pseudogene TRBV3-2) and J usage is TRBJ2-3, with no clear D. Trimming pared 1 base from V and 0 bases from J, leaving 8 bases between. The CDR3 has 15 amino acids. The germline V gene encodes CDR1 LGHDT and CDR2 YNNKEL (reference sequence). The CDR3 DNA is TGTGCCAGCAGCCAAGCAGTACCTAGCACAGATACGCAGTATTTT. It encodes CASSQAVPSTDTQYF.

This clone was counted ten times or more. This chain joins TRBV11-2 and TRBJ1-2; D unclear. CDR1 and CDR2 from the germline V gene are SGHAT and FQNNGV. This CDR3 spans 11 amino acids. V dropped 3 bases and J dropped 4 bases, with 3 bases sitting between them. The CDR3 loop reads CASSFSYGYTF. Written as DNA, the CDR3 is TGTGCCAGCAGCTTCTCCTATGGCTACACCTTC. Full variable domain (missing parts from reference TRBV11-2 and TRBJ1-2): EAGVAQSPRYKIIEKRQSVAFWCNPISGHATLYWYQQILGQGPKLLIQFQNNGVVDDSQLPKDRFSAERLKGVDSTLKIQPAKLEDSAVYLCASSFSYGYTFGSGTRLTVV.

This chain links TRBV6-6 with TRBJ2-1; 7 nucleotides line up with TRBD1. V shed 5 bases and J 3 bases; nucleotides not matched to a gene: 4. Germline V gene data show CDR1 as MNHNY and CDR2 as SVGAGI (reference sequence). The CDR3 is made up of 14 amino acids. The CDR3 region has the DNA TGTGCCAGCAGTGGACAGGATCACTACAATGAGCAGTTCTTC. Translation: CASSGQDHYNEQFF.

This clone was picked up a small number of times. This chain links TRBV6-2 or TRBV6-3 with TRBJ1-1, with D perhaps matching TRBD1 (5 bases). CDR3 length: 16 residues. The V end was cut by 2 bases, the J end by 5 bases, with 18 bases between. Germline V gives CDR1 MNHEY, CDR2 SVGEGT. The CDR3 reads CASSYVGGSVGTEAFF. The DNA of the CDR3 is TGTGCCAGCAGTTACGTCGGGGGGTCGGTGGGGACTGAAGCTTTCTTT.

This rearrangement joins TRBV30 to TRBJ2-1, with unresolved D. Trimming shortened V by 0 bases and J by 0 bases, and 6 bases separated the two germline ends. This CDR3 region has 14 residues. Per the germline V gene, CDR1 is GTSNPN and CDR2 is SVGIG (reference sequence). The CDR3 region is CAWSVAPSYNEQFF. CDR3 DNA sequence: TGTGCCTGGAGTGTAGCACCCTCCTACAATGAGCAGTTCTTC.

This clone was picked up a small number of times. The CDR3 bases are TGTGCCAGCAGCCCGGACAGGGGGCTTGGCTACACCTTC. This sequence encodes CASSPDRGLGYTF. This rearrangement joins TRBV3-1 (or the pseudogene TRBV3-2) to TRBJ1-2, with 11 bases aligning to TRBD1. This CDR3 has 13 residues. V shed 4 bases, J shed 7 bases, and the junction held 2 bases outside the gene matches. CDR1 and CDR2 from the germline V gene are LGHDT and YNNKEL (reference sequence).

This rearrangement joins TRBV7-2 to TRBJ2-7, with 8 positions matching TRBD1. The junction had 8 bases not matched to a gene; V was cut back by 5 bases and J by 5 bases. The CDR3 totals 14 residues. CDR1 is SGHTA and CDR2 is FQGNSA in the germline V gene. CDR3 in DNA: TGTGCCAGCAGCCGTAGGGACAGGTCTCACGAGCAGTACTTC. Its protein product is CASSRRDRSHEQYF.

J is TRBJ2-1 and V is TRBV27; TRBD1 aligns across 8 bases. Trimming took 2 bases from V and 0 from J; bases not matched to a gene: 12. The germline gives CDR1 MNHEY, CDR2 SMNVEV (reference sequence). This CDR3 comprises 19 residues. The chain's CDR3 is CASSLEQGGYYSSYNEQFF. CDR3 bases: TGTGCCAGCAGTTTAGAACAGGGGGGATACTACAGCTCCTACAATGAGCAGTTCTTC.

To note about this clone: Within the sample, other DNA sequences also encode this same CDR3. V usage is TRBV12-3 or TRBV12-4 and J usage is TRBJ1-1; no definite D call. This CDR3 has 13 amino acids. Between the trimmed V and J ends, which lost 2 bases and 4 bases, there was a span of 8 bases. This chain's CDR3 is CASSLREGTEAFF. The DNA for the CDR3 is TGTGCCAGCAGTTTAAGGGAGGGCACTGAAGCTTTCTTT.

The J gene is TRBJ2-3, the V gene TRBV5-1; D ambiguous. From germline, CDR1 is SGHRS and CDR2 YFSETQ. V was trimmed by 6 bases and J by 6 bases, leaving 14 bases between them. The CDR3 runs to 13 residues. CDR3 sequence reads: CASTIKPGDTQYF. The CDR3 region has the DNA TGCGCCAGCACTATCAAGCCGGGTGATACGCAGTATTTT.

This clone has just a few counts. The rearrangement links TRBV19 to TRBJ2-3; 7 positions match TRBD1. V shed 6 bases and J 6 bases; nucleotides not matched to a gene: 12. Germline V gene data show CDR1 as LNHDA and CDR2 as SQIVND (reference sequence). The CDR3 covers 15 residues. The CDR3 DNA sequence: TGTGCCAGTAGCCCAGGGGGTAGTAGGGGGGATACGCAGTATTTT. It yields the protein CASSPGGSRGDTQYF.